The source of this TCR beta chain is a study of shared clonotypes between healthy human individuals. Produced via immunoSEQ multiplex PCR; TCRdb's table is partial and in-frame only. The table lists under 1 million clones, 90% to 95% of them singletons. The CDR3 is 14 residues long. V shed 5 bases and J 6 bases; nucleotides not matched to a gene: 6. The germline V gene encodes CDR1 SGHVS and CDR2 FQNEAQ. It was CD45RO-negative cells, positively selected for CCR7, that made up naive CD8 cells, with terminally differentiated effector memory CD45RA+ cells excluded. The sequencing input was naive CD8+ T cells sorted from blood. The sequence derives from a man aged 30 to 39 in good health. V usage is TRBV7-8 and J usage is TRBJ2-1; TRBD2 matches 8 bases. CDR3: CASSKTSVTNEQFF. CDR3 nucleotides: TGTGCCAGCAGCAAGACTAGCGTAACCAATGAGCAGTTCTTC.